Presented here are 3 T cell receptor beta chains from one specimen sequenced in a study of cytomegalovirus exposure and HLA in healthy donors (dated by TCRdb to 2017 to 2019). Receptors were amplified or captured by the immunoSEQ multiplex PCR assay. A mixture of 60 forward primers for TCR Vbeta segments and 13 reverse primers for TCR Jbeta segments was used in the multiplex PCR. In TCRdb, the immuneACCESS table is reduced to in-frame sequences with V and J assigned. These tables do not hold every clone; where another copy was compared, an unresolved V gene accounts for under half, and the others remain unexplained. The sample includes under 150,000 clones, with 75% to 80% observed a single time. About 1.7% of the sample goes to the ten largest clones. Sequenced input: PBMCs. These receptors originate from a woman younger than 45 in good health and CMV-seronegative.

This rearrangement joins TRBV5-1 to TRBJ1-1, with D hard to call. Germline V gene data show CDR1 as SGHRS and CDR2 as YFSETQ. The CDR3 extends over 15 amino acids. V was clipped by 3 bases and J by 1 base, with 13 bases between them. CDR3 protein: CASSYLGAPNTEAFF. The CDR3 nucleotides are TGCGCCAGCAGCTACCTCGGTGCACCGAACACTGAAGCTTTCTTT.

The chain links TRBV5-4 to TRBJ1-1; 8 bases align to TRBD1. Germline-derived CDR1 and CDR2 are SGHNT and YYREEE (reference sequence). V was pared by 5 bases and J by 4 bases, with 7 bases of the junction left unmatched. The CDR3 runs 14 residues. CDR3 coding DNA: TGTGCCAGCAGTACTGGACAGGGAGGCACTGAAGCTTTCTTT. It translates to CASSTGQGGTEAFF. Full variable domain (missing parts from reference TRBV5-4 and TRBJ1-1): ETGVTQSPTHLIKTRGQQVTLRCSSQSGHNTVSWYQQALGQGPQFIFQYYREEENGRGNFPPRFSGLQFPNYSSELNVNALELDDSALYLCASSTGQGGTEAFFGQGTRLTVV.

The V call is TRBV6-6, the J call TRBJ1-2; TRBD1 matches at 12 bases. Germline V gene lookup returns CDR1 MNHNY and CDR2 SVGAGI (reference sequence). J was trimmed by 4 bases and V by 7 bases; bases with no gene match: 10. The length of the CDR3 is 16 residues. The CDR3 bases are TGTGCCAGCAATCCGGGACAGGGGGCGCGGGGCTATGGCTACACCTTC. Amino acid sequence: CASNPGQGARGYGYTF.